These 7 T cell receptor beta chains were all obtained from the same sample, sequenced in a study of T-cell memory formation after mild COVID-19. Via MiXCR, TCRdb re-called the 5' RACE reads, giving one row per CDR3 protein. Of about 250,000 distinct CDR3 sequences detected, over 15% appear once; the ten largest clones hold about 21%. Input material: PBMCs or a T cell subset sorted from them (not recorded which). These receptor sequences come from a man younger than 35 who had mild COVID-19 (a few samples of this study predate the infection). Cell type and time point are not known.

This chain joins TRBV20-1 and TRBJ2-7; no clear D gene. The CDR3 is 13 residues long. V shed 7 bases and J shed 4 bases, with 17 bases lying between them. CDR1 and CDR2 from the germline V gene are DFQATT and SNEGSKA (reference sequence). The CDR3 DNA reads TGCAGTGTCCAGAGCCCCGCAAAATACGAGCAGTACTTC. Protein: CSVQSPAKYEQYF.

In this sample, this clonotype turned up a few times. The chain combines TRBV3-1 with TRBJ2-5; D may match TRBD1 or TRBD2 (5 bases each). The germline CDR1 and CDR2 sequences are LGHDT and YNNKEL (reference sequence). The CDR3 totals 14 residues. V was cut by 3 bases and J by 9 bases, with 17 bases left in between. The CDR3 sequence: CASSHKGRQRAQYF. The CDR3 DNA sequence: TGTGCCAGCAGCCACAAGGGGAGACAACGGGCCCAGTACTTC.

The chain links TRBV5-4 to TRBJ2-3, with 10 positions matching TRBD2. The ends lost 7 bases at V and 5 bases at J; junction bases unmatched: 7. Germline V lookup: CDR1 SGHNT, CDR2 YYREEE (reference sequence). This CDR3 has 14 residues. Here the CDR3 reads CASWSGGEKDTQYF. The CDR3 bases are TGTGCCAGCTGGAGCGGGGGGGAGAAAGATACGCAGTATTTT. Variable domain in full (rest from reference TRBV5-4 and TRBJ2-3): ETGVTQSPTHLIKTRGQQVTLRCSSQSGHNTVSWYQQALGQGPQFIFQYYREEENGRGNFPPRFSGLQFPNYSSELNVNALELDDSALYLCASWSGGEKDTQYFGPGTRLTVL.

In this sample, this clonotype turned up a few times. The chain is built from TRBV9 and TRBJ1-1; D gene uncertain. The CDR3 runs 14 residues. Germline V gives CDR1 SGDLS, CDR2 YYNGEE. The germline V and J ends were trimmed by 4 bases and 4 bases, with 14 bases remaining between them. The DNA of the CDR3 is TGTGCCAGCAGCCCTACACGAGAGGGCACTGAAGCTTTCTTT. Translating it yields CASSPTREGTEAFF.

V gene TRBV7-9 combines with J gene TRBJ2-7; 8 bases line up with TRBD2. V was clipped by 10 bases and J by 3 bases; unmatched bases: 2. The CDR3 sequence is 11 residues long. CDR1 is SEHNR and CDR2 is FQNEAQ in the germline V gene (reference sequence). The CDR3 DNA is TGTGCCACGGGGGGGGACTACGAGCAGTACTTC. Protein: CATGGDYEQYF.

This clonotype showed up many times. CDR3 sequence (DNA): TGCGCCAGCGGAACCGGGACAGGGGGCAATGAGCAGTTCTTC. This translates into CASGTGTGGNEQFF. This chain connects TRBV5-1 to TRBJ2-1; TRBD1 matches at 11 bases. This CDR3 is 14 amino acids long. Germline trimming cut 7 bases from V and 6 bases from J; bases unmatched to any gene: 6. The germline V gene encodes CDR1 SGHRS and CDR2 YFSETQ.

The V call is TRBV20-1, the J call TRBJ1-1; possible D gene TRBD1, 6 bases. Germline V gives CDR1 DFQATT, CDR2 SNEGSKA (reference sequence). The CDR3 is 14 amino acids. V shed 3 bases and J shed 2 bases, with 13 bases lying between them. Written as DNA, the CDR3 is TGCAGTGCTAGCGGAGACAGGTTTAACACTGAAGCTTTCTTT. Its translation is CSASGDRFNTEAFF.